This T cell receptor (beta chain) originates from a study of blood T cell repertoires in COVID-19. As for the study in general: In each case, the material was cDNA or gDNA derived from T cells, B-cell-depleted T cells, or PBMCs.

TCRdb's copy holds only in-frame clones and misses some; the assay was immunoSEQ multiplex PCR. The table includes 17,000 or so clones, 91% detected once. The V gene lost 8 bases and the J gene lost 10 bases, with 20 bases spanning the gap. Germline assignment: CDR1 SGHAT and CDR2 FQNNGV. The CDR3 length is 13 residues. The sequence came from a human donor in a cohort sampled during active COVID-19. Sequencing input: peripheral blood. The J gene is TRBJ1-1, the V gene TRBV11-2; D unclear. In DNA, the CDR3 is TGTGCCAGCCGGGTCCTCTTGGGGAGAACAGCTTTCTTT. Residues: CASRVLLGRTAFF. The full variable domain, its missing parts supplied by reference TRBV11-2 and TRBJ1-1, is EAGVAQSPRYKIIEKRQSVAFWCNPISGHATLYWYQQILGQGPKLLIQFQNNGVVDDSQLPKDRFSAERLKGVDSTLKIQPAKLEDSAVYLCASRVLLGRTAFFGQGTRLTVV.